This T cell receptor beta chain came from a study of control samples from healthy donors and cancer patients. Trimming removed 7 bases from V and 4 bases from J, with 14 bases in between. Germline V CDR1 and CDR2: MDHEN, SYDVKM. The CDR3 runs to 14 residues. Clones were sequenced by immunoSEQ multiplex PCR, and TCRdb holds only the in-frame ones, with some missing. This sample has 110,000 to 150,000 clones; 88% occur once, and the top ten carry roughly 8.4%. The clonotype was recovered from a woman aged 25 to 45 in good health. This chain uses TRBV28 with TRBJ1-3, with D possibly being TRBD1 (6 bases). The specimen sequenced was blood. CDR3 protein: CASKAGQLGNTIYF. CDR3 coding DNA: TGTGCCAGCAAGGCAGGACAGCTAGGAAACACCATATATTTT.